The 14 T cell receptor beta chains listed next were all sequenced from one sample in a study of T cell changes during pregnancy in multiple sclerosis. Method: immunoSEQ multiplex PCR; TCRdb's copy keeps in-frame clones and lacks some. Of around 70,000 clones listed, approximately 92% are singletons. The sequences come from peripheral blood, collected after pregnancy. Receptors originate from a female donor in good health, enrolled as a control in a pregnancy study.

The CDR3 sequence: CASSEYSGNSPLHF. The CDR3 coding sequence is TGTGCCAGCAGTGAATATTCCGGGAATTCACCCCTCCACTTT. This chain connects TRBV6-4 to TRBJ1-6; no definite D call. CDR1 is MRHNA, CDR2 SNTAGT, per germline. There are 14 residues in the CDR3. Between the trimmed V and J ends, which lost 3 bases and 7 bases, there was a span of 10 bases.

The gene calls are TRBV2 and TRBJ1-1; D remains unclear. This CDR3 is 13 amino acids long. CDR1 SNHLY and CDR2 FYNNEI come from the germline V gene. The V end was cut by 2 bases, the J end by 4 bases, with 8 bases between. As DNA, the CDR3 is TGTGCCAGCAGTGAATCGGAGGGCACTGAAGCTTTCTTT. Amino acid sequence: CASSESEGTEAFF.

V and J are TRBV18 and TRBJ2-5; no definite D call. Trimming took off 3 bases at V and 2 bases at J, with 13 bases between the two ends. Germline V gene data show CDR1 as KGHSH and CDR2 as LQKENI. CDR3 length: 15 amino acids. CDR3 sequence reads: CASSPPTTTQETQYF. In DNA, the CDR3 is TGTGCCAGCTCACCGCCTACTACTACGCAAGAGACCCAGTACTTC.

The chain uses TRBV10-3 and TRBJ2-3; 8 nucleotides align to TRBD2. The CDR3 totals 14 residues. The V segment lost 6 bases and the J segment 3 bases; nucleotides outside the gene matches: 5. CDR1 and CDR2 from the germline V gene are ENHRY and SYGVKD. The CDR3 reads CAISRAGETDTQYF. CDR3 nucleotide sequence: TGTGCCATCAGCCGAGCGGGGGAGACAGATACGCAGTATTTT.

V usage is TRBV19 and J usage is TRBJ2-6; TRBD1 aligns across 9 bases. Unmatched junction bases numbered 6, after V lost 2 bases and J lost 1 base. The CDR3 sequence is 18 residues long. Germline CDR1 is LNHDA and CDR2 is SQIVND (reference sequence). For the CDR3, the DNA is TGTGCCAGTAGTATATCGGGACAGGGCCTTTCTGGGGCCAACGTCCTGACTTTC. It translates to CASSISGQGLSGANVLTF.

V and J are TRBV6-1 and TRBJ1-3; no clear D. The V end was cut by 4 bases, the J end by 0 bases, with 13 bases between. Looked up from germline, CDR1 is MNHNS and CDR2 is SASEGT. The CDR3 runs to 16 residues. CDR3 in amino acids: CASSVSPGVSGNTIYF. CDR3 DNA: TGTGCCAGCAGTGTATCCCCGGGTGTCTCTGGAAACACCATATATTTT.

CDR3 sequence reads: CASSPPIGSGKDEQYF. CDR3 nucleotides: TGTGCCAGCTCACCACCGATCGGATCAGGGAAGGACGAGCAGTACTTC. The chain couples TRBV18 to TRBJ2-7, with a weak D call TRBD1 (5 bases). The CDR3 is 16 amino acids. Trimming removed 0 bases at V and 5 bases at J, with 17 bases between. CDR1 is KGHSH and CDR2 is LQKENI in the germline V gene.

J is TRBJ1-3 and V is TRBV7-8; no definite D call. The CDR3 contains 14 residues. Looked up from germline, CDR1 is SGHVS and CDR2 is FQNEAQ. Trimming removed 5 bases from V and 3 bases from J, with 11 bases in between. The CDR3 spells CASSPRLDGNTIYF. CDR3 in DNA: TGTGCCAGCAGCCCTCGACTGGATGGAAACACCATATATTTT.

DNA of the CDR3: TGTGCCAGCAGCCCCGGTAGTGAGCGGGGGTTGATCCATCCCTACGAGCAGTACTTC. Protein sequence: CASSPGSERGLIHPYEQYF. The chain couples TRBV9 to TRBJ2-7, with 8 bases that match TRBD2. CDR3 size: 19 residues. The ends lost 4 bases at V and 2 bases at J; junction bases unmatched: 20. CDR1 and CDR2 from the germline V gene are SGDLS and YYNGEE.

This chain uses TRBV5-4 with TRBJ1-2, with 9 bases aligning to TRBD1. The CDR3 is made up of 16 amino acids. Germline values: CDR1 SGHNT, CDR2 YYREEE (reference sequence). The V gene end was trimmed by 6 bases and the J gene end by 1 base; junction bases not matched to a gene: 10. The CDR3 region is CASTGVLTGGNYGYTF. CDR3 sequence (DNA): TGTGCCAGCACCGGTGTTTTGACAGGGGGTAACTATGGCTACACCTTC.

The V call is TRBV9, the J call TRBJ2-7, with 9 bases that match TRBD1. The length of the CDR3 is 15 residues. The V gene's germline CDR1 is SGDLS and CDR2 YYNGEE. The J segment lost 3 bases and the V segment lost 0 bases, leaving 4 bases of the junction unmatched. The CDR3: CASSVGGQGYYEQYF. The CDR3 nucleotides are TGTGCCAGCAGCGTAGGGGGACAGGGATACTACGAGCAGTACTTC.

This chain uses TRBV12-2 with TRBJ2-5; the table's D gene call, TRBD1, was not cross checked with the DNA. TRBV12-2 is designated a pseudogene. There are 16 residues in the CDR3. The CDR3 loop reads CASRTGTGGFVETQYF. The CDR3 DNA sequence: TGTGCAAGTCGCACCGGCACAGGGGGCTTCGTGGAGACCCAGTACTTC.

This chain links TRBV28 with TRBJ1-3, with unresolved D. The V gene's germline CDR1 is MDHEN and CDR2 SYDVKM. The CDR3 has 13 amino acids. V shed 6 bases and J shed 4 bases, with 10 bases lying between them. Here the CDR3 reads CASSLFAGNTIYF. Here the CDR3 DNA reads TGTGCCAGCAGCCTTTTTGCGGGAAACACCATATATTTT.

The chain links TRBV14 to TRBJ2-3, with D perhaps TRBD1 (6 bases). The CDR3 sequence is 13 residues long. Germline V gene lookup returns CDR1 SGHDN and CDR2 FVKESK. The V end lost 1 base, the J end lost 9 bases, and 11 bases lay between the germline ends. This CDR3 is CASSQVKGDTQYF. The DNA for the CDR3 is TGTGCCAGCAGCCAAGTAAAGGGGGACACGCAGTATTTT.